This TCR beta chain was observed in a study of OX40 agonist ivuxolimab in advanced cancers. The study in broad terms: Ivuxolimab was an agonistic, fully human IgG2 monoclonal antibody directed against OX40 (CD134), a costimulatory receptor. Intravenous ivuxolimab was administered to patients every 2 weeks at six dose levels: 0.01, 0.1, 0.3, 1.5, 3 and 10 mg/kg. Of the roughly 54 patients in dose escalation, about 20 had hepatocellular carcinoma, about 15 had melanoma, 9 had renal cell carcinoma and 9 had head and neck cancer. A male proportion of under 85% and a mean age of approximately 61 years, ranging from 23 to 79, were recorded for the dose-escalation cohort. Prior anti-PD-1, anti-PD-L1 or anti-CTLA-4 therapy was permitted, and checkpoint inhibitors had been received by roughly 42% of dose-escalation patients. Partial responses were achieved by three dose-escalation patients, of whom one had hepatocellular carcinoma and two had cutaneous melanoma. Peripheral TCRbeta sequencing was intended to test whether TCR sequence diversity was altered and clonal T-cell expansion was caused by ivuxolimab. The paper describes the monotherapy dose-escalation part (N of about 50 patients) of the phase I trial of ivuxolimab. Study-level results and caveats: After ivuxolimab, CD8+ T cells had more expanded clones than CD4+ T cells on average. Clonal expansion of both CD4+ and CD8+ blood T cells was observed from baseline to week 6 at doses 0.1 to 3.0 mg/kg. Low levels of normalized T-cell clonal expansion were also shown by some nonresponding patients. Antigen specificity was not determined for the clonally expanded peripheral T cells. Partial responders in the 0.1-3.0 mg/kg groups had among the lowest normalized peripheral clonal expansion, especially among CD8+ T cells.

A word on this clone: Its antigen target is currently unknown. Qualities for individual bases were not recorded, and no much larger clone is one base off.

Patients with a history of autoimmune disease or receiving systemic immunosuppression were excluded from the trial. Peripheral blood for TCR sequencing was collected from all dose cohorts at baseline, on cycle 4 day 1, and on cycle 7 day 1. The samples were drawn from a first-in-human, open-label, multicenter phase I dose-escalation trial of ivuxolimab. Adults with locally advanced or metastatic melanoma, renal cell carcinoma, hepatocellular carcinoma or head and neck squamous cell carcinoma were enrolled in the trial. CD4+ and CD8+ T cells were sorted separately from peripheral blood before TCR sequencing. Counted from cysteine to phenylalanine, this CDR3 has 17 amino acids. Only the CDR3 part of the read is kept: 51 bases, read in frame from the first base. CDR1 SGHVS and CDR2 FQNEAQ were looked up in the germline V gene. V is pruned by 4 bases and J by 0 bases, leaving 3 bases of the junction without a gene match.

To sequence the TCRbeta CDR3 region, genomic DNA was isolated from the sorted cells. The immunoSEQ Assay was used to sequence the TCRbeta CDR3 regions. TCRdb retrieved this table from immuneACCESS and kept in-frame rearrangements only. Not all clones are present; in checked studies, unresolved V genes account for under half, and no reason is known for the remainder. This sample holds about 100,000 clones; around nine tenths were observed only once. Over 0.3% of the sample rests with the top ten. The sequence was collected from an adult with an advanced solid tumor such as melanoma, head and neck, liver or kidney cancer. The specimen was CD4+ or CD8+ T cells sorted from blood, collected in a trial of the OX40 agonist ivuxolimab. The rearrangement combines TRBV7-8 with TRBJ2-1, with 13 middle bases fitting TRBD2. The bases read TGTGCCAGCAGCTCGGGACTAGCGGGGCCCTCCTACAATGAGCAGTTCTTC. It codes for CASSSGLAGPSYNEQFF. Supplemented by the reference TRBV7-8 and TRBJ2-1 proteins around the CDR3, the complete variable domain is GAGVSQSPRYKVAKRGQDVALRCDPISGHVSLFWYQQALGQGPEFLTYFQNEAQLDKSGLPSDRFFAERPEGSVSTLKIQRTQQEDSAVYLCASSSGLAGPSYNEQFFGPGTRLTVL.